This is a list of T cell receptor beta chains from one sample in a study of radiotherapy plus CTLA-4 blockade in lung cancer. TCRdb's copy holds only in-frame clones and misses some; the assay was immunoSEQ multiplex PCR. This sample yields some 60,000 clones, of which approximately 76% are seen a single time; around 2.8% belongs to the top ten. Here the sequenced sample was peripheral blood, taken from a patient treated with radiotherapy plus ipilimumab. Source of these receptors: a human donor with non-small cell lung cancer who had a complete response to radiotherapy plus ipilimumab. Each CDR3 is given with its conserved first and last residue. A D gene is named only where the DNA matches it firmly. For some rows the clone size is stated as once, few or many, or as a class when expanded; others skip it.

J gene | D gene | clone size | CDR3 length | V gene | CDR3 DNA | CDR3 protein
TRBJ1-2 | TRBD1 | - | 13 | TRBV6-1 | TGTGCCAGTCAGGACAGGGGGTACTATGGCTACACCTTC | CASQDRGYYGYTF
TRBJ1-6 | - | - | 16 | TRBV11-2 | TGTGCCAGCAGCTTAGCAGCGGGGGGCTTTTATTCACCCCTCCACTTT | CASSLAAGGFYSPLHF
TRBJ2-7 | - | - | 15 | TRBV7-9 | TGTGCCAGCAGCTTAGCGTCAAAACCTACCGGCGAGCAGTACTTC | CASSLASKPTGEQYF
TRBJ2-1 | TRBD1 | once | 17 | TRBV11-3 | TGTGCCAGCAGCTTAGGGTCCGACAGGGGGTTTTACAATGAGCAGTTCTTC | CASSLGSDRGFYNEQFF
TRBJ2-7 | - | - | 14 | TRBV6-6 | TGTGCCAGCAGCCACCGGGACTCCCGGGGGGAGCAGTACTTC | CASSHRDSRGEQYF
TRBJ1-2 | - | - | 15 | TRBV18 | TGTGCCAGCTCTCACGAAATGGACACGACGGACGGCTACACCTTC | CASSHEMDTTDGYTF
TRBJ1-3 | - | - | 18 | TRBV15 | TGTGCCACCAGCAGGACTAGAGACGGTCTGGGCTTTGGAAACACCATATATTTT | CATSRTRDGLGFGNTIYF
TRBJ1-1 | - | - | 14 | TRBV28 | TGTGCCAGCAGTTTAACTCGGGAGAACACTGAAGCTTTCTTT | CASSLTRENTEAFF
TRBJ2-5 | TRBD2 | once | 15 | TRBV7-7 | TGTGCCAGCAAGGCTCTAGCGGGGCCACAAGAGACCCAGTACTTC | CASKALAGPQETQYF
TRBJ1-5 | - | - | 13 | TRBV7-2 | TGTGCCAGCAGCTTCCGGGGGAATCAGCCCCAGCATTTT | CASSFRGNQPQHF
TRBJ2-5 | TRBD2 | - | 14 | TRBV2 | TGTGCCAGCAAGCGGGAGGGAGGTCGAGAGACCCAGTACTTC | CASKREGGRETQYF
TRBJ2-1 | TRBD2 | - | 14 | TRBV29-1 | TGCAGCGTTGGGGGACTAGCGGAATACAATGAGCAGTTCTTC | CSVGGLAEYNEQFF
TRBJ2-2 | TRBD1 | - | 16 | TRBV5-8 | TGTGCCAGCAGTTTTAGGACAGGGGGCAGCACCGGGGAGCTGTTTTTT | CASSFRTGGSTGELFF
TRBJ2-3 | TRBD1 | - | 15 | TRBV9 | TGTGCCAGCACCTCCGGGACAGTATCCACAGATACGCAGTATTTT | CASTSGTVSTDTQYF
TRBJ1-1 | TRBD1 | few | 14 | TRBV19 | TGTGCCAGTAGTACAGGGGGCTTGAACACTGAAGCTTTCTTT | CASSTGGLNTEAFF
TRBJ1-2 | TRBD1 | - | 16 | TRBV5-4 | TGTGCCAGCAGCCTCGGGACAGGGGAGGGGAATTATGGCTACACCTTC | CASSLGTGEGNYGYTF
TRBJ1-2 | - | - | 14 | TRBV27 | TGTGCCAGCAGTTCCTCCGGGACAAACTATGGCTACACCTTC | CASSSSGTNYGYTF
TRBJ1-5 | - | - | 14 | TRBV6-1 | TGTGCCAGCAGTGAAGCACAGGGCGAGGGTCGTAAGCATTTT | CASSEAQGEGRKHF
TRBJ2-5 | - | once | 12 | TRBV6-1 | TGTGCCAGCAGTGAAGCGCGAGAGACCCAGTACTTC | CASSEARETQYF
TRBJ1-4 | TRBD1 | - | 15 | TRBV13 | TGTGCCAGCAGCTCTACCGGGACAGGGGCTGAAAAACTGTTTTTT | CASSSTGTGAEKLFF
TRBJ1-1 | - | - | 18 | TRBV18 | TGTGCCAGCTCACCACCGCGGACGGTGGGAGGGCTGAACACTGAAGCTTTCTTT | CASSPPRTVGGLNTEAFF
TRBJ2-7 | - | - | 15 | TRBV12-2 | TGTGCAAGTCGCTTGACAGGGTTGTTTGAAGACGAGCAGTACTTC | CASRLTGLFEDEQYF
TRBJ2-3 | - | - | 11 | TRBV20-1 | TGCAGTAGTTCCCGCGGAGATACGCAGTATTTT | CSSSRGDTQYF
TRBJ1-6 | - | - | 14 | TRBV30 | TGTGCCTGGACTCTGAGCTCCTATAATTCACCCTTCCACTTT | CAWTLSSYNSPFHF
TRBJ2-4 | TRBD2 | - | 18 | TRBV7-8 | TGTGCCAGCAGCCCCTATCGACTAGCGGGATCGACCAAAAACATTCAGTACTTC | CASSPYRLAGSTKNIQYF
TRBJ1-5 | - | - | 15 | TRBV9 | TGTGCCAGCAGCGCCTCCGCAGGGGTCGGTCAGCCCCAGCATTTT | CASSASAGVGQPQHF
TRBJ2-3 | TRBD2 | - | 16 | TRBV5-1 | TGCGCCAGCAGGCAGAATACCGGGACTAGCTACGATACGCAGTATTTT | CASRQNTGTSYDTQYF
TRBJ1-6 | TRBD1 | once | 15 | TRBV10-3 | TGTGCCATCAGGGACAGGGGAGACTATAATTCACCCCTCCACTTT | CAIRDRGDYNSPLHF
TRBJ2-3 | - | - | 14 | TRBV5-5 | TGTGCCGGCAGCTTGGCGGGGTCTGTAGATACGCAGTATTTT | CAGSLAGSVDTQYF
TRBJ1-3 | TRBD1 | - | 16 | TRBV10-3 | TGTGCCATCAGTCAGGGACAGGGGGCCTCTGGAAACACCATATATTTT | CAISQGQGASGNTIYF
TRBJ2-3 | TRBD2 | - | 17 | TRBV2 | TGTGCCAGCAGTGGGACTAGCGGGGGCCCTAGGGCAGATACGCAGTATTTT | CASSGTSGGPRADTQYF
TRBJ2-3 | TRBD1 | - | 15 | TRBV2 | TGTGCCAGCAGTGGGACAGGGGCGAGCACAGATACGCAGTATTTT | CASSGTGASTDTQYF
TRBJ2-2 | TRBD2 | - | 15 | TRBV19 | TGTGCCAGTGGTGACCAGCGGGACCGCACCGGGGAGCTGTTTTTT | CASGDQRDRTGELFF
TRBJ2-6 | - | - | 14 | TRBV7-8 | TGTGCCAGCAGCCCCGGTTTCGGGGCCAACGTCCTGACTTTC | CASSPGFGANVLTF
TRBJ2-7 | TRBD1 | once | 14 | TRBV5-4 | TGTGCCAGCAGCCCCGGGACAGGGGTCTACGAGCAGTACTTC | CASSPGTGVYEQYF
TRBJ1-4 | - | - | 15 | TRBV7-2 | TGTGCCAGCGCCACAGGCGTCCCAACTAATGAAAAACTGTTTTTT | CASATGVPTNEKLFF
TRBJ2-5 | - | - | 12 | TRBV28 | TGTGCCAGCAGTTTTGGCGGAGAGACCCAGTACTTC | CASSFGGETQYF
TRBJ2-7 | TRBD1 | - | 13 | TRBV7-9 | TGTGCCAGCAGCGATGGACAGGGTTGGGAGCAGTACTTC | CASSDGQGWEQYF
TRBJ1-4 | TRBD1 | few | 15 | TRBV2 | TGTGCCAGCAGTGAAGCGCTTGCCAGGGGGTTGAAACTGTTTTTT | CASSEALARGLKLFF
TRBJ1-6 | TRBD1 | once | 13 | TRBV6-5 | TGTGCCAGCCGGACAGGAACATCATTGCCCCTCCACTTT | CASRTGTSLPLHF
TRBJ1-4 | TRBD1 | - | 16 | TRBV10-2 | TGCGCCAGCAGTGAAGATCAGGGGGCAACTAATGAAAAACTGTTTTTT | CASSEDQGATNEKLFF
TRBJ1-1 | - | - | 15 | TRBV28 | TGTGCCAGCAGTCCCCGCGCCGAGCCGAGGGCTGAAGCTTTCTTT | CASSPRAEPRAEAFF
TRBJ2-4 | TRBD2 | - | 16 | TRBV11-3 | TGTGCCAGCAGCCCCGGCCTAGCGGTAGCCAAAAACATTCAGTACTTC | CASSPGLAVAKNIQYF
TRBJ1-4 | - | few | 12 | TRBV28 | TGTGCCAGCAGCAGTCGGGTCGAAAAACTGTTTTTT | CASSSRVEKLFF
TRBJ1-2 | TRBD1 | - | 15 | TRBV2 | TGTGCCAGCACTAAAGGACAGGCTATATTCTATGGCTACACCTTC | CASTKGQAIFYGYTF
TRBJ2-3 | TRBD2 | - | 17 | TRBV5-4 | TGTGCCAGCAGCCAACTGATGCGGCTAGCGGGTCCAGATACGCAGTATTTT | CASSQLMRLAGPDTQYF
TRBJ2-3 | - | - | 15 | TRBV19 | TGTGCCAGTGCCCGGGGTAGCGGATACACAGATACGCAGTATTTT | CASARGSGYTDTQYF
TRBJ2-7 | - | - | 12 | TRBV28 | TGTGCCAGCAGCCAATACGGGTACGAGCAGTACTTC | CASSQYGYEQYF
TRBJ1-6 | - | - | 14 | TRBV19 | TGTGCCAGTAAATACAGGGAGGGTAATTCACCCCTCCACTTT | CASKYREGNSPLHF
TRBJ2-5 | - | - | 13 | TRBV4-3 | TGCGCCAGCAGTTTGACAGCCCAAGAGACCCAGTACTTC | CASSLTAQETQYF
TRBJ2-5 | TRBD2 | - | 14 | TRBV7-2 | TGTGCCAGCAGCTTAGACGGGACTAGCGGGGGAGAGTACTTC | CASSLDGTSGGEYF
TRBJ1-1 | - | medium-sized | 14 | TRBV5-4 | TGTGCCAGCAGCCCAGACAGACAGAACACTGAAGCTTTCTTT | CASSPDRQNTEAFF
TRBJ2-1 | TRBD2 | - | 13 | TRBV9 | TGTGCCAGCAGCCCTAGACTAGCGGGAGAGCAGTTCTTC | CASSPRLAGEQFF
TRBJ2-7 | TRBD2 | - | 15 | TRBV4-1 | TGCGCCAGCAGCCATGGACTAGCGGGGGCGTACGAGCAGTACTTC | CASSHGLAGAYEQYF